These 31 T cell receptor beta chains came from one sample sequenced in a study of shared clonotypes between healthy human individuals. Naive-designated CD8 cells lacked CD45RO, were positively enriched for CCR7, and omitted terminally differentiated effector memory CD45RA+ cells. Profiling relied on immunoSEQ multiplex PCR, and the TCRdb table lists in-frame clones only, not all of them. Among 600,000 or so clones listed, about 95% were seen once. Specimen: naive CD8+ T cells sorted from blood. These receptors originate from a woman in her thirties in good health.

V is TRBV28 and J is TRBJ2-1, with 7 bases identical to TRBD2. The CDR3 extends over 13 amino acids. The trim removed 3 bases at V and 8 bases at J, leaving 4 bases unmatched. The germline V gene encodes CDR1 MDHEN and CDR2 SYDVKM. As DNA, the CDR3 is TGTGCCAGCAGTTTTGCGGGGGTCCATGAGCAGTTCTTC. It encodes CASSFAGVHEQFF.

As concerns this clone: Within the sample, other DNA sequences also encode this same CDR3. This chain connects TRBV5-1 to TRBJ2-7; D remains unclear. V lost 2 bases and J 2 bases, leaving 5 bases between the germline ends. Germline V gene data show CDR1 as SGHRS and CDR2 as YFSETQ. The CDR3 runs to 12 residues. CDR3 amino acids: CASSFGTYEQYF. The CDR3 DNA follows: TGCGCCAGCAGCTTTGGAACCTACGAGCAGTACTTC.

The J gene is TRBJ2-6, the V gene TRBV11-2; D remains ambiguous. Per the germline V gene, CDR1 is SGHAT and CDR2 is FQNNGV. This CDR3 is 15 amino acids long. V lost 4 bases, J lost 5 bases, and 12 bases lay in between. The CDR3 nucleotides read TGTGCCAGCAGCTCACAACAAAGTCGGGCCAACGTCCTGACTTTC. This gives the protein CASSSQQSRANVLTF.

The rearrangement joins TRBV14 to TRBJ2-3; 9 bases are shared with TRBD1. Germline CDR1 is SGHDN and CDR2 is FVKESK. The J segment lost 5 bases and the V segment lost 3 bases, leaving 15 bases of the junction unmatched. This CDR3 has 18 amino acids. CDR3 sequence (DNA): TGTGCCAGCAGCCATCGCGACAGGGGGATTCCGGGTAAAGATACGCAGTATTTT. Protein: CASSHRDRGIPGKDTQYF. Full variable domain (outside the CDR3, taken from reference TRBV14 and TRBJ2-3): EAGVTQFPSHSVIEKGQTVTLRCDPISGHDNLYWYRRVMGKEIKFLLHFVKESKQDESGMPNNRFLAERTGGTYSTLKVQPAELEDSGVYFCASSHRDRGIPGKDTQYFGPGTRLTVL.

This clone is a singleton in its sample. The rearrangement joins TRBV7-9 to TRBJ1-2; 7 nucleotides align to TRBD1. The trim removed 5 bases at V and 5 bases at J, leaving 5 bases unmatched. Per the germline V gene, CDR1 is SEHNR and CDR2 is FQNEAQ (reference sequence). The CDR3 consists of 13 residues. CDR3 DNA: TGTGCCAGCAGCCCGGGACAGCTTTATGGCTACACCTTC. Protein product: CASSPGQLYGYTF. The whole variable domain, filled in from reference TRBV7-9 and TRBJ1-2, reads DTGVSQNPRHKITKRGQNVTFRCDPISEHNRLYWYRQTLGQGPEFLTYFQNEAQLEKSRLLSDRFSAERPKGSFSTLEIQRTEQGDSAMYLCASSPGQLYGYTFGSGTRLTVV.

This chain uses TRBV14 with TRBJ2-1; 9 nucleotides agree with TRBD1. Germline-derived CDR1 and CDR2 are SGHDN and FVKESK. Trimming took 4 bases from V and 10 from J; bases not matched to a gene: 2. The CDR3 runs to 12 residues. CDR3 DNA: TGTGCCAGCAGCCTAACAGGGGGCGAGCAGTTCTTC. This encodes CASSLTGGEQFF.

With regard to this clone: Other DNA variants within this sample encode the same CDR3. The chain uses TRBV15 and TRBJ1-5; maybe TRBD1 (6 bases). CDR1 is LNHNV, CDR2 YYDKDF, per germline (reference sequence). Deletions cut 0 bases from V and 7 bases from J, with 13 bases between. The CDR3 totals 15 residues. CDR3 residues: CATSRDLGAGQPQHF. For the CDR3, the DNA is TGTGCCACCAGCAGAGATCTGGGGGCAGGACAGCCCCAGCATTTT.

The chain joins TRBV7-9 to TRBJ2-3, with a weak D call TRBD2 (5 bases). V lost 1 base to trimming and J lost 9 bases, with 29 bases between them. This CDR3 has 19 amino acids. The germline V gene has CDR1 SEHNR and CDR2 FQNEAQ (reference sequence). DNA for the CDR3: TGTGCCAGCAGCTTAGTAGTTGTACCGACCTTTGTTCGGGGTCCAACGCAGTATTTT. Protein product: CASSLVVVPTFVRGPTQYF.

The chain couples TRBV13 to TRBJ2-1; D gene uncertain. Trimming pared 1 base from V and 7 bases from J, leaving 5 bases between. Per the germline V gene, CDR1 is PRHDT and CDR2 is FYEKMQ (reference sequence). There are 12 residues in the CDR3. CDR3 sequence reads: CASSLVVNEQFF. The CDR3 nucleotides are TGTGCCAGCAGCTTAGTGGTGAATGAGCAGTTCTTC.

The chain carries TRBV7-9 and TRBJ2-4; unclear D gene. V lost 11 bases to trimming and J lost 0 bases, with 14 bases between them. CDR1 is SEHNR, CDR2 FQNEAQ, per germline (reference sequence). The CDR3 loop spans 14 amino acids. DNA of the CDR3: TGTGCCGCGTCGTCTACCCTAGCCAAAAACATTCAGTACTTC. Its protein is CAASSTLAKNIQYF.

The V and J genes are TRBV14 and TRBJ2-3; 8 bases are a match to TRBD2. V lost 3 bases to trimming and J lost 3 bases; unmatched junction nucleotides: 5. The CDR3 sequence is 15 residues long. The germline V gene has CDR1 SGHDN and CDR2 FVKESK. Written as DNA, the CDR3 is TGTGCCAGCAGCCAGGAGGGACTAGGTACAGATACGCAGTATTTT. This gives the protein CASSQEGLGTDTQYF.

The table lists this clone with a few counts. The chain recombines TRBV18 with TRBJ2-7, with 7 bases matching TRBD1. The CDR3 has 16 residues. Trimming cost V 4 bases and J 0 bases; bases outside gene matches: 9. Germline CDR1 is KGHSH and CDR2 is LQKENI. The CDR3 is CASSLKGQSVSYEQYF. The CDR3, as DNA: TGTGCCAGCTCACTAAAGGGACAGTCCGTCTCCTACGAGCAGTACTTC.

The chain employs TRBV27 and TRBJ1-3; D is ambiguous. The V and J ends lost 4 bases and 2 bases respectively, with 12 bases between them. The CDR3 covers 15 residues. Germline V gives CDR1 MNHEY, CDR2 SMNVEV (reference sequence). The CDR3 loop is CASSSTPGTGNTIYF. The CDR3 DNA follows: TGTGCCAGCAGTTCGACCCCCGGGACTGGAAACACCATATATTTT.

The chain couples TRBV27 to TRBJ2-5, with TRBD1 identical over 7 bases. CDR1 and CDR2 from the germline V gene are MNHEY and SMNVEV (reference sequence). There are 15 residues in the CDR3. The trim removed 4 bases at V and 5 bases at J, leaving 10 bases unmatched. The CDR3: CASSWGQPQRETQYF. The CDR3, as DNA: TGTGCCAGCAGTTGGGGACAGCCTCAACGGGAGACCCAGTACTTC.

This chain connects TRBV7-8 to TRBJ2-1, with TRBD2 matching 10 bases. CDR3 length equals 18 residues. V dropped 1 base and J dropped 8; count of bases not matched to a gene: 14. Germline CDR1 SGHVS, CDR2 FQNEAQ. CDR3 amino acids: CASSLGLGLAVPGDEQFF. Here the CDR3 DNA reads TGTGCCAGCAGCTTAGGCCTTGGACTAGCGGTCCCAGGTGATGAGCAGTTCTTC.

The chain employs TRBV29-1 and TRBJ2-1; 8 bases agree with TRBD2. This CDR3 contains 16 residues. V shed 3 bases and J 3 bases; nucleotides not matched to a gene: 10. The germline V gene encodes CDR1 SQVTM and CDR2 ANQGSEA. CDR3 amino acids: CSVEVAGTRRYNEQFF. The CDR3 nucleotides read TGCAGCGTTGAGGTGGCGGGGACTAGACGCTACAATGAGCAGTTCTTC.

This chain joins TRBV27 and TRBJ2-7; 7 nucleotides line up with TRBD2. V lost 6 bases to trimming and J lost 2 bases; unmatched junction nucleotides: 7. Germline V gives CDR1 MNHEY, CDR2 SMNVEV (reference sequence). CDR3 length equals 14 residues. The CDR3 region is CASRMGGVTYEQYF. CDR3 coding DNA: TGTGCCAGCAGAATGGGAGGGGTAACCTACGAGCAGTACTTC.

The chain recombines TRBV2 with TRBJ2-4; 9 bases are a match to TRBD1. Germline V lookup: CDR1 SNHLY, CDR2 FYNNEI. J gave up 9 bases and V 6 bases, and 6 bases lay outside the gene matches. CDR3 length: 13 amino acids. CDR3 region: CASRGQGDSIQYF. CDR3 DNA: TGTGCCAGCAGGGGACAGGGTGATAGCATTCAGTACTTC.

This clone has just one count. The rearrangement uses TRBV13 and TRBJ2-7; the D gene is possibly TRBD2 (7 bases). V was clipped by 1 base and J by 5 bases, with 12 bases between them. Germline V CDR1 and CDR2: PRHDT, FYEKMQ (reference sequence). The CDR3 runs to 14 residues. CDR3 coding DNA: TGTGCCAGCAGCTTAGTTGGGGGGGGCCACGAGCAGTACTTC. As protein: CASSLVGGGHEQYF.

This chain connects TRBV29-1 to TRBJ2-7, with 7 bases matching TRBD1. CDR1 is SQVTM and CDR2 is ANQGSEA in the germline V gene. Trimming took 8 bases from V and 2 from J; bases not matched to a gene: 9. This CDR3 comprises 13 residues. The CDR3 nucleotides are TGCAGCTGTTGGGACAGCGGCCCCTACGAGCAGTACTTC. Translating gives CSCWDSGPYEQYF.

This chain links TRBV6-5 with TRBJ1-2; 7 bases map to TRBD1. This CDR3 region has 15 residues. The germline V gene has CDR1 MNHEY and CDR2 SVGAGI. The V segment lost 7 bases and the J segment 2 bases; nucleotides outside the gene matches: 10. In DNA form, the CDR3 reads TGTGCCAGCACCAAGGGGGACAGACCAAACTATGGCTACACCTTC. It encodes CASTKGDRPNYGYTF.

The chain combines TRBV28 with TRBJ2-6, with 8 bases lining up with TRBD1. The germline V gene encodes CDR1 MDHEN and CDR2 SYDVKM. With V trimmed by 4 bases and J by 0 bases, 11 bases remained unmatched. The CDR3 is made up of 19 amino acids. CDR3 in amino acids: CASSSYRTGIYSGANVLTF. In DNA form, the CDR3 reads TGTGCCAGCAGTTCTTACAGGACAGGGATCTACTCTGGGGCCAACGTCCTGACTTTC.

The CDR3 is CASSVGRGRGTGELFF. CDR3 nucleotide sequence: TGTGCCAGCAGCGTAGGCAGAGGCAGGGGTACCGGGGAGCTGTTTTTT. This chain connects TRBV9 to TRBJ2-2, with D possibly TRBD1 on 6 matching bases. Between the trimmed V and J ends, which lost 0 bases and 5 bases, there was a span of 14 bases. Germline lookup yields CDR1 SGDLS and CDR2 YYNGEE. The CDR3 contains 16 residues.

The chain couples TRBV6-5 to TRBJ2-2; unclear D gene. Germline V lookup: CDR1 MNHEY, CDR2 SVGAGI. This CDR3 is built from 12 residues. Trimming took 5 bases from V and 6 from J, leaving 7 bases between them. The CDR3 DNA is TGTGCCAGCAGTCCAAGCGCCGGGGAGCTGTTTTTT. Amino acids: CASSPSAGELFF.

V usage is TRBV7-9 and J usage is TRBJ2-3; either TRBD1 or TRBD2 may supply D (5 bases each). V was shortened by 6 bases and J by 4 bases, with 8 bases between the two germline ends. The CDR3 spans 12 residues. Looked up from germline, CDR1 is SEHNR and CDR2 is FQNEAQ (reference sequence). The CDR3 nucleotides are TGTGCCAGCAGACCGGGACCAGATACGCAGTATTTT. Translating it yields CASRPGPDTQYF. The complete variable domain, with remaining parts taken from reference TRBV7-9 and TRBJ2-3, reads DTGVSQNPRHKITKRGQNVTFRCDPISEHNRLYWYRQTLGQGPEFLTYFQNEAQLEKSRLLSDRFSAERPKGSFSTLEIQRTEQGDSAMYLCASRPGPDTQYFGPGTRLTVL.

This clone was counted a single time. V and J are TRBV5-4 and TRBJ2-5; the D is unclear. The DNA end favors TRBJ2-7, so the J call may be wrong. Germline values: CDR1 SGHNT, CDR2 YYREEE (reference sequence). The CDR3 has 12 residues. CDR3 in amino acids: CASSLELYEQYF. The CDR3 DNA is TGTGCCAGCAGCTTGGAGCTTTACGAGCAGTACTTC.

This chain uses TRBV5-4 with TRBJ2-1; TRBD2 agrees at 7 bases. The CDR3 extends over 14 amino acids. Germline V CDR1 and CDR2: SGHNT, YYREEE (reference sequence). The junction had 11 bases not matched to a gene; V was cut back by 10 bases and J by 4 bases. For the CDR3, the DNA is TGTGCCGCCTCAGCGGCTAGCGGTTACAATGAGCAGTTCTTC. This gives the protein CAASAASGYNEQFF. Based on the CDR3 plus reference TRBV5-4 and TRBJ2-1, the full variable domain is ETGVTQSPTHLIKTRGQQVTLRCSSQSGHNTVSWYQQALGQGPQFIFQYYREEENGRGNFPPRFSGLQFPNYSSELNVNALELDDSALYLCAASAASGYNEQFFGPGTRLTVL.

This chain links TRBV7-9 with TRBJ1-5; D is ambiguous. Trimming took 2 bases from V and 5 from J, leaving 13 bases between them. This CDR3 contains 15 residues. CDR1 is SEHNR and CDR2 is FQNEAQ in the germline V gene (reference sequence). The CDR3 sequence: CASSLFADIDQPQHF. The CDR3 nucleotides read TGTGCCAGCAGCTTATTTGCGGATATCGATCAGCCCCAGCATTTT.

The sample holds one count of this clone. The V and J genes are TRBV15 and TRBJ2-5; 7 bases fit TRBD2. CDR1 and CDR2 from the germline V gene are LNHNV and YYDKDF (reference sequence). V lost 5 bases and J lost 1; bases outside the gene matches: 4. This CDR3 has 14 amino acids. The CDR3 DNA sequence: TGTGCCACCAGCCGAGGGACTACCCAAGAGACCCAGTACTTC. It yields the protein CATSRGTTQETQYF.

This chain links TRBV28 with TRBJ2-3; TRBD2 matches at 8 bases. The germline V gene has CDR1 MDHEN and CDR2 SYDVKM. The trim removed 2 bases at V and 2 bases at J, leaving 6 bases unmatched. The CDR3 has 16 amino acids. CDR3 sequence reads: CASSLGLAGYTDTQYF. The CDR3 nucleotides read TGTGCCAGCAGTTTAGGGCTAGCGGGCTACACAGATACGCAGTATTTT.

CDR3 sequence: CASSQNSGISTYEQYF. The CDR3 nucleotides read TGTGCCAGCAGCCAGAATAGCGGGATTTCGACCTACGAGCAGTACTTC. The chain links TRBV14 to TRBJ2-5; the match to TRBD2 covers 8 bases. The DNA end is a closer match to TRBJ2-7, so the J assignment may be wrong. The CDR3 runs to 16 residues. CDR1 and CDR2 (germline): SGHDN, FVKESK.